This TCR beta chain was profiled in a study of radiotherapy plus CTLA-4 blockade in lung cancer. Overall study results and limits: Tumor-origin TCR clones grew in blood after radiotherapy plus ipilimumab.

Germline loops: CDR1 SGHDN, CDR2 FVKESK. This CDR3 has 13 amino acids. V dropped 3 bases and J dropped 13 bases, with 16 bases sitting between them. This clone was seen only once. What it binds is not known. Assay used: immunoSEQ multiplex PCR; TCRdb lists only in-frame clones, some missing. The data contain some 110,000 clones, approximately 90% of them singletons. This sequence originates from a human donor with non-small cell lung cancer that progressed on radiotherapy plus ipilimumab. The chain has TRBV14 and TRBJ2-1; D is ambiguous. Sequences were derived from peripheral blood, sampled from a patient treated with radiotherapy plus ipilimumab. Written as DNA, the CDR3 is TGTGCCAGCAGCCATAGTAGCAGTAGGTTTCAGTTCTTC. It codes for CASSHSSSRFQFF.